This record concerns one T cell receptor (beta chain) sequence. The sample belongs to a study of shared clonotypes between healthy human individuals. With 4 bases clipped from V and 3 bases from J, the junction kept 4 bases outside the gene matches. This CDR3 is 14 amino acids long. Germline V CDR1 and CDR2: SGHAT, FQNNGV. The data were produced by immunoSEQ multiplex PCR, yet TCRdb's version contains in-frame clones alone and is incomplete. The sample lists 600,000 to 750,000 clones, 72% occurring once. This chain links TRBV11-2 with TRBJ2-7; 9 bases are a match to TRBD2. The TCR originated in a woman aged 25-40 years in good health. Sequencing was carried out using memory CD4+ T cells sorted from blood. Subset described: CD45RA-negative fraction. CDR3 protein: CASSSSTSGYEQYF. The DNA of the CDR3 is TGTGCCAGCAGCTCCTCGACTAGCGGCTACGAGCAGTACTTC.